These T cell receptor beta chains were read from a single sample in a study of Graves' ophthalmopathy and Graves' hyperthyroidism. TCRdb ran MiXCR on the multiplex PCR reads and lists one entry per CDR3 protein. The sample shows hundreds of thousands of distinct CDR3 sequences, approximately 15% of them seen only once. Sequencing was carried out using peripheral blood. The receptors were gathered from a woman aged 18-30 years with stable Graves' hyperthyroidism. Each CDR3 is given with its conserved first and last residue. A D gene is named only where the DNA matches it firmly. Where a row states a size, it is once, few, many or the class of an expanded clone; other rows omit it.

DNA,CDR3,D,V,size,J
TGTGCCAGCAGTTTGGTGGAACAGGCCGGGGAGCTGTTTTTT,CASSLVEQAGELFF,NA,TRBV12-3/TRBV12-4,NA,TRBJ2-2
TGTGCCAGCACCGAGACGTTGGGCGGGGAGCTGTTTTTT,CASTETLGGELFF,NA,TRBV27,many,TRBJ2-2
TGTGCCAGCAGTGAGGAACTGACGGCCTATGGCTACACCTTC,CASSEELTAYGYTF,NA,TRBV2,many,TRBJ1-2
TGTGCCAGCAGCTTGGGGGGGTACCCCTCTGGAGGGGAGACCCAGTACTTC,CASSLGGYPSGGETQYF,NA,TRBV5-8,NA,TRBJ2-5
TGCAGTGCTCCGGGACAGGGTGTCATGAACACTGAAGCTTTCTTT,CSAPGQGVMNTEAFF,TRBD1,TRBV20-1,many,TRBJ1-1
TGTGCCATCAGTGAGTCGAAGGGCGAGCAGTACTTC,CAISESKGEQYF,NA,TRBV10-3,many,TRBJ2-7
TGTGCCAGCAGCCCAAAGGGGGCGTTGGGCAATCAGCCCCAGCATTTT,CASSPKGALGNQPQHF,TRBD1,TRBV27,many,TRBJ1-5
TGTGCCAGCAGTTACGGCAGGGACGAGCAGTACTTC,CASSYGRDEQYF,NA,TRBV6-2/TRBV6-3,many,TRBJ2-7
TGTGCCAGCAGCCCGGGACAGGTCCCTGGCTACACCTTC,CASSPGQVPGYTF,TRBD1,TRBV6-2/TRBV6-3,many,TRBJ1-2
TGTGCCACCAGTTCAAACAGTTTCCAAGAGACCCAGTACTTC,CATSSNSFQETQYF,NA,TRBV24-1,NA,TRBJ2-5
TGTGCCAGCAGTTCCGGGGCACCTACCTACGAGCAGTACTTC,CASSSGAPTYEQYF,NA,TRBV12-3/TRBV12-4,many,TRBJ2-7
TGTGCCAGCAGTGAAGGGGGGAACACTGAAGCTTTCTTT,CASSEGGNTEAFF,NA,TRBV6-1,many,TRBJ1-1
TGTGCCAGTAGTTTGGGACAGGGGGCGCGGCGAACTGAAGCTTTCTTT,CASSLGQGARRTEAFF,TRBD1,TRBV19,many,TRBJ1-1
TGTGCCACCAGGGGCGGCAGGGCCGACTACGAGCAGTACTTC,CATRGGRADYEQYF,NA,TRBV10-3,many,TRBJ2-7
TGTGCCAGCAGTTACCCGGAAGTGGACTTCTATGGCTACACCTTC,CASSYPEVDFYGYTF,NA,TRBV6-5,NA,TRBJ1-2
TGTGCCAGCAGTTATGATACAGTGCCAAACACTGAAGCTTTCTTT,CASSYDTVPNTEAFF,NA,TRBV6-5,few,TRBJ1-1
TGTGCCATCTGCCGGGATCTAACCTACGAGCAGTACTTC,CAICRDLTYEQYF,NA,TRBV28,many,TRBJ2-7
TGTGCCAGCAGTCCCACTCTGACTAGACACGAGCAGTACTTC,CASSPTLTRHEQYF,NA,TRBV12-3/TRBV12-4,NA,TRBJ2-7
TGTGCCAGCGCGGGAAGGAGGGAAAGCAATCAGCCCCAGCATTTT,CASAGRRESNQPQHF,NA,TRBV6-1,many,TRBJ1-5
TGTGCCAGCGGTAGGGACGGCTACGAGCAGTACTTC,CASGRDGYEQYF,NA,TRBV6-1,many,TRBJ2-7
TGTGCCAGCAGCGCACAGGGTTGGGAAGAGACCCAGTACTTC,CASSAQGWEETQYF,NA,TRBV5-5,many,TRBJ2-5
TGTGCCAGCAGTCTCTCCCCCGCGACAGGTATTTCTGGCTACACCTTC,CASSLSPATGISGYTF,NA,TRBV27,many,TRBJ1-2
TGTGCCAGCAGCCAAGTAAGGGCCAGGAACACTGAAGCTTTCTTT,CASSQVRARNTEAFF,NA,TRBV3-1,many,TRBJ1-1
TGTGCCAGCACCGAGGGGACAGTCATGAACACTGAAGCTTTCTTT,CASTEGTVMNTEAFF,TRBD1,TRBV6-1,many,TRBJ1-1
TGTGCCAGCAGTTTACGGCAGCCTATGAACACTGAAGCTTTCTTT,CASSLRQPMNTEAFF,NA,TRBV12-3/TRBV12-4,many,TRBJ1-1
TGTGCCAGCAGTTTACAACGGGGAGTCACCTACGAGCAGTACTTC,CASSLQRGVTYEQYF,NA,TRBV27,many,TRBJ2-7
TGTGCCAGTAGTATAGAGGGGCGCGGCGGGGAGCTGTTTTTT,CASSIEGRGGELFF,NA,TRBV19,many,TRBJ2-2
TGTGCCACCAGTGATTTGCTGAGGTCCTATGGCTACACCTTC,CATSDLLRSYGYTF,NA,TRBV24-1,NA,TRBJ1-2
TGTGCCAGCAGTGCGCTAGCGGGGGGCCCGAACACCGGGGAGCTGTTTTTT,CASSALAGGPNTGELFF,TRBD2,TRBV6-2/TRBV6-3,many,TRBJ2-2
TGTGCCAGCAGACCGGACAGGGTGGACTATGGCTACACCTTC,CASRPDRVDYGYTF,TRBD1,TRBV7-9,NA,TRBJ1-2
TGCAGTGCTAGCAGGGGGTACGAGCAGTACTTC,CSASRGYEQYF,TRBD1,TRBV20-1,many,TRBJ2-7
TGTGCCAGCAGTACCCGCGGGGGTCAAACTGAAGCTTTCTTT,CASSTRGGQTEAFF,NA,TRBV12-3/TRBV12-4,many,TRBJ1-1
TGTGCCAGCTCACCCGGGGAGCGCTCACCCCTCCACTTT,CASSPGERSPLHF,NA,TRBV18,NA,TRBJ1-6
TGCAGTGCTACCGGGACTAGCGGGGGGGTCCAAGAGACCCAGTACTTC,CSATGTSGGVQETQYF,TRBD2,TRBV20-1,many,TRBJ2-5
TGTGCCAGCACTCAGGGGTTGAGCTCTGGAAACACCATATATTTT,CASTQGLSSGNTIYF,NA,TRBV3-1,NA,TRBJ1-3
TGTGCCAGCAGTTACTCAACTAGCGCCCACGAGCAGTACTTC,CASSYSTSAHEQYF,TRBD2,TRBV6-5,many,TRBJ2-7
TGTGCCACCAGTGAATCCGGGACAGGGGGCCGTCAGCCCCAGCATTTT,CATSESGTGGRQPQHF,TRBD1,TRBV24-1,many,TRBJ1-5
TGTGCCAGCAGACAGGGCGATCAGCCCCAGCATTTT,CASRQGDQPQHF,NA,TRBV27,many,TRBJ1-5
TGCAGCGTTGATTCGGGGGGGCCGGGCACTGAAGCTTTCTTT,CSVDSGGPGTEAFF,NA,TRBV29-1,many,TRBJ1-1
TGTGCCGTTGGGTGGACAGAACCTTTAGCCAAAAACATTCAGTACTTC,CAVGWTEPLAKNIQYF,NA,TRBV10-3,NA,TRBJ2-4
TGTGCCAGCAGTCCTCGACAGGGGTACGCGTACGAGCAGTACTTC,CASSPRQGYAYEQYF,TRBD1,TRBV12-3/TRBV12-4,many,TRBJ2-7
TGTGCCAGCAGTCAGGACATTGGGGAGACCCAGTACTTC,CASSQDIGETQYF,NA,TRBV6-1,many,TRBJ2-5
TGTGCCACCAGCGCCCGGGACAGGGACTACGAGCAGTACTTC,CATSARDRDYEQYF,TRBD1,TRBV15,many,TRBJ2-7
TGTGCCAGCAGCTTACTTGGACTAGCGGGGGGGAGGCGATACGAGCAGTACTTC,CASSLLGLAGGRRYEQYF,TRBD2,TRBV11-3,many,TRBJ2-7
TGTGCCAGCAGCTACAGGGTAGACACTGAAGCTTTCTTT,CASSYRVDTEAFF,NA,TRBV7-2,many,TRBJ1-1
TGTGCCAGCAGCCTGGGTTATTGGGGGGCCGAAAATTCACCCCTCCACTTT,CASSLGYWGAENSPLHF,NA,TRBV5-6,NA,TRBJ1-6
TGTGCCAGCAGCTTACCGGCAAGATCGAACACTGAAGCTTTCTTT,CASSLPARSNTEAFF,NA,TRBV7-2,NA,TRBJ1-1